The rows below give T cell receptor beta chains drawn from one sample of a study of blood T cell repertoires in COVID-19. Sequenced by immunoSEQ multiplex PCR; TCRdb stores in-frame clones only, minus some. In the table there are hundreds of thousands of clones, 75% to 90% of which are singletons. Source material: peripheral blood. Every receptor here comes from a woman in her twenties or thirties with active or convalescent COVID-19. The CDR3 runs from the conserved cysteine through the conserved F or W. A D gene is named only where the DNA matches it firmly. Clone sizes are given selectively: once, few, many, or a class where the clone is expanded.

clone_size: -; v_call: TRBV19; j_call: TRBJ1-5; d_call: TRBD1; cdr3_aa: CASKQGFGNQPQHF; cdr3_nt: TGTGCCAGTAAACAGGGGTTTGGGAATCAGCCCCAGCATTTT
clone_size: -; v_call: TRBV10-2; j_call: TRBJ2-1; d_call: TRBD2; cdr3_aa: CASSRLAGYNEQFF; cdr3_nt: TGCGCCAGCAGTCGGCTAGCGGGATACAATGAGCAGTTCTTC
clone_size: -; v_call: TRBV11-2; j_call: TRBJ2-1; d_call: -; cdr3_aa: CASSLYFAGEQFF; cdr3_nt: TGTGCCAGCAGCTTATATTTCGCGGGCGAGCAGTTCTTC
clone_size: -; v_call: TRBV7-9; j_call: TRBJ1-2; d_call: -; cdr3_aa: CASTADTSAYYGYTF; cdr3_nt: TGTGCCAGCACCGCCGATACTTCAGCGTACTATGGCTACACCTTC
clone_size: -; v_call: TRBV2; j_call: TRBJ2-2; d_call: TRBD1; cdr3_aa: CASRTGVVITGELFF; cdr3_nt: TGTGCCAGCAGAACAGGGGTAGTTATCACCGGGGAGCTGTTTTTT
clone_size: -; v_call: TRBV6-5; j_call: TRBJ1-1; d_call: -; cdr3_aa: CASSSTAWNTEAFF; cdr3_nt: TGTGCCAGCAGTTCGACAGCTTGGAACACTGAAGCTTTCTTT
clone_size: -; v_call: TRBV7-9; j_call: TRBJ1-2; d_call: -; cdr3_aa: CASSFGDPGGYTF; cdr3_nt: TGTGCCAGCAGCTTTGGAGACCCGGGGGGCTACACCTTC
clone_size: -; v_call: TRBV19; j_call: TRBJ1-2; d_call: -; cdr3_aa: CASSGSGDLYGYTF; cdr3_nt: TGTGCCAGTAGTGGGTCAGGGGACCTCTATGGCTACACCTTC
clone_size: -; v_call: TRBV20-1; j_call: TRBJ1-1; d_call: -; cdr3_aa: CSASMGRGTEAFF; cdr3_nt: TGCAGTGCTAGTATGGGAAGGGGCACTGAAGCTTTCTTT
clone_size: -; v_call: TRBV4-1; j_call: TRBJ2-2; d_call: TRBD2; cdr3_aa: CASSQEGLAGGPGELFF; cdr3_nt: TGCGCCAGCAGCCAAGAGGGACTAGCGGGAGGGCCCGGGGAGCTGTTTTTT
clone_size: -; v_call: TRBV5-1; j_call: TRBJ2-6; d_call: -; cdr3_aa: CASSPQGLGANVLTF; cdr3_nt: TGCGCCAGCAGCCCTCAGGGGCTTGGGGCCAACGTCCTGACTTTC
clone_size: -; v_call: TRBV18; j_call: TRBJ1-1; d_call: TRBD1; cdr3_aa: CASSLTGPDTEAFF; cdr3_nt: TGTGCCAGCTCACTGACAGGGCCGGACACTGAAGCTTTCTTT
clone_size: -; v_call: TRBV7-6; j_call: TRBJ2-7; d_call: -; cdr3_aa: CASSLAYGTPYEQYF; cdr3_nt: TGTGCCAGCAGCCTCGCGTACGGTACCCCCTACGAGCAGTACTTC
clone_size: -; v_call: TRBV29-1; j_call: TRBJ1-3; d_call: -; cdr3_aa: CSVALSGNTIYF; cdr3_nt: TGCAGCGTTGCCCTCTCTGGAAACACCATATATTTT
clone_size: -; v_call: TRBV29-1; j_call: TRBJ1-2; d_call: -; cdr3_aa: CSVEPSESYGYTF; cdr3_nt: TGCAGCGTTGAACCGTCCGAGAGCTATGGCTACACCTTC
clone_size: -; v_call: TRBV5-1; j_call: TRBJ2-5; d_call: -; cdr3_aa: CASSDGRQVSETQYF; cdr3_nt: TGCGCCAGCAGCGACGGAAGACAGGTATCAGAGACCCAGTACTTC
clone_size: -; v_call: TRBV27; j_call: TRBJ1-6; d_call: TRBD1; cdr3_aa: CASSLGTGVNSPLHF; cdr3_nt: TGTGCCAGCAGTTTAGGGACAGGCGTTAATTCACCCCTCCACTTT
clone_size: once; v_call: TRBV6-6; j_call: TRBJ1-4; d_call: TRBD1; cdr3_aa: CASSSRQGGGEKLFF; cdr3_nt: TGTGCCAGCAGTTCGCGACAGGGAGGCGGTGAAAAACTGTTTTTT
clone_size: -; v_call: TRBV19; j_call: TRBJ1-1; d_call: TRBD1; cdr3_aa: CASSVDRGKTEAFF; cdr3_nt: TGTGCCAGTAGTGTGGACAGGGGGAAGACTGAAGCTTTCTTT
clone_size: -; v_call: TRBV4-1; j_call: TRBJ2-5; d_call: -; cdr3_aa: CASSQDQFGWETQYF; cdr3_nt: TGCGCCAGCAGCCAAGATCAATTCGGGTGGGAGACCCAGTACTTC
clone_size: -; v_call: TRBV27; j_call: TRBJ2-1; d_call: TRBD1; cdr3_aa: CASRTFWTGGYNEQFF; cdr3_nt: TGTGCCAGCAGAACTTTCTGGACAGGGGGTTACAATGAGCAGTTCTTC
clone_size: few; v_call: TRBV19; j_call: TRBJ2-1; d_call: -; cdr3_aa: CASSATGHPRGNEQFF; cdr3_nt: TGTGCCAGTAGTGCTACGGGACACCCTAGAGGGAATGAGCAGTTCTTC
clone_size: -; v_call: TRBV7-7; j_call: TRBJ2-3; d_call: TRBD2; cdr3_aa: CASSPAGGPSTDTQYF; cdr3_nt: TGTGCCAGCAGCCCTGCGGGGGGACCTAGCACAGATACGCAGTATTTT
clone_size: -; v_call: TRBV2; j_call: TRBJ2-3; d_call: -; cdr3_aa: CASSEEVRGSDTQYF; cdr3_nt: TGTGCCAGCAGTGAAGAGGTTAGGGGTTCAGATACGCAGTATTTT
clone_size: -; v_call: TRBV10-1; j_call: TRBJ1-1; d_call: -; cdr3_aa: CASSSNLGGNTEAFF; cdr3_nt: TGCGCCAGCAGTTCGAACCTGGGGGGTAACACTGAAGCTTTCTTT
clone_size: -; v_call: TRBV28; j_call: TRBJ1-2; d_call: TRBD1; cdr3_aa: CASSFRSDRDIYGYTF; cdr3_nt: TGTGCCAGCAGTTTCAGGTCGGACAGGGATATCTATGGCTACACCTTC
clone_size: -; v_call: TRBV5-1; j_call: TRBJ1-2; d_call: TRBD1; cdr3_aa: CASSLGQGYTF; cdr3_nt: TGCGCCAGCAGCTTGGGACAGGGGTACACCTTC
clone_size: -; v_call: TRBV7-6; j_call: TRBJ1-5; d_call: -; cdr3_aa: CASSWGPEQPQHF; cdr3_nt: TGTGCCAGCAGCTGGGGGCCAGAACAGCCCCAGCATTTT
clone_size: -; v_call: TRBV10-2; j_call: TRBJ1-6; d_call: -; cdr3_aa: CASSEVLPDSPLHF; cdr3_nt: TGCGCCAGCAGTGAGGTCTTACCGGATTCACCCCTCCACTTT
clone_size: -; v_call: TRBV19; j_call: TRBJ2-2; d_call: TRBD2; cdr3_aa: CAIRTRTGELFF; cdr3_nt: TGTGCCATCCGGACTAGGACCGGGGAGCTGTTTTTT
clone_size: -; v_call: TRBV6-5; j_call: TRBJ1-6; d_call: TRBD1; cdr3_aa: CASTGQGFSPLHF; cdr3_nt: TGTGCCAGCACTGGACAGGGGTTTTCACCCCTCCACTTT
clone_size: -; v_call: TRBV19; j_call: TRBJ1-1; d_call: TRBD1; cdr3_aa: CASRSTGLVTEAFF; cdr3_nt: TGTGCCAGTAGGTCGACAGGGTTGGTAACTGAAGCTTTCTTT
clone_size: -; v_call: TRBV20-1; j_call: TRBJ1-1; d_call: -; cdr3_aa: CSARPTTKAFF; cdr3_nt: TGCAGTGCTAGACCTACCACCAAAGCTTTCTTT
clone_size: -; v_call: TRBV10-3; j_call: TRBJ1-3; d_call: -; cdr3_aa: CATSTGGSGNTIYF; cdr3_nt: TGTGCCACGTCCACGGGGGGCTCTGGAAACACCATATATTTT
clone_size: -; v_call: TRBV5-1; j_call: TRBJ2-1; d_call: TRBD2; cdr3_aa: CASSSAGTSVGDEQFF; cdr3_nt: TGCGCCAGCAGCTCCGCCGGGACTAGCGTAGGAGATGAGCAGTTCTTC
clone_size: -; v_call: TRBV6-1; j_call: TRBJ1-5; d_call: -; cdr3_aa: CASSEAGQGHQPQHF; cdr3_nt: TGTGCCAGCAGTGAAGCAGGGCAGGGGCATCAGCCCCAGCATTTT
clone_size: few; v_call: TRBV6-1; j_call: TRBJ1-2; d_call: TRBD1; cdr3_aa: CASSDTGGMGGYTF; cdr3_nt: TGTGCCAGCAGTGATACAGGGGGCATGGGTGGCTACACCTTC
clone_size: -; v_call: TRBV5-4; j_call: TRBJ2-2; d_call: TRBD1; cdr3_aa: CASSGPGQGGEMETGELFF; cdr3_nt: TGTGCCAGCAGCGGACCGGGACAGGGGGGAGAAATGGAGACCGGGGAGCTGTTTTTT
clone_size: -; v_call: TRBV4-1; j_call: TRBJ1-6; d_call: -; cdr3_aa: CASSQELAIATSPLHF; cdr3_nt: TGCGCCAGCAGCCAAGAGCTGGCCATTGCAACATCACCCCTCCACTTT
clone_size: -; v_call: TRBV5-1; j_call: TRBJ1-1; d_call: TRBD1; cdr3_aa: CASSLIYDRADWNTEAFF; cdr3_nt: TGCGCCAGCAGCTTGATTTACGACAGGGCAGATTGGAACACTGAAGCTTTCTTT
clone_size: -; v_call: TRBV4-2; j_call: TRBJ2-1; d_call: -; cdr3_aa: CASSRPGQGTPSSYNEQFF; cdr3_nt: TGTGCCAGCAGCCGCCCCGGGCAGGGGACACCCAGCTCCTACAATGAGCAGTTCTTC
clone_size: -; v_call: TRBV6-1; j_call: TRBJ2-5; d_call: TRBD2; cdr3_aa: CASSAFLGGGSGETQYF; cdr3_nt: TGTGCCAGCAGTGCCTTTCTCGGCGGCGGGAGCGGGGAGACCCAGTACTTC
clone_size: -; v_call: TRBV11-2; j_call: TRBJ2-1; d_call: TRBD2; cdr3_aa: CASSFGLAGVYNEQFF; cdr3_nt: TGTGCCAGCAGCTTCGGACTAGCGGGAGTCTACAATGAGCAGTTCTTC
clone_size: -; v_call: TRBV29-1; j_call: TRBJ1-2; d_call: -; cdr3_aa: CSVRGQLNYGYTF; cdr3_nt: TGCAGCGTTCGAGGACAGCTAAACTATGGCTACACCTTC
clone_size: once; v_call: TRBV6-5; j_call: TRBJ2-1; d_call: -; cdr3_aa: CASTLVGVDEQFF; cdr3_nt: TGTGCCAGCACATTAGTAGGAGTTGATGAGCAGTTCTTC
clone_size: -; v_call: TRBV15; j_call: TRBJ2-7; d_call: TRBD2; cdr3_aa: CATGTSEYEQYF; cdr3_nt: TGTGCCACTGGGACTAGCGAGTACGAGCAGTACTTC